This note documents a single T cell receptor (beta chain) sequence. The antigen remains unidentified. In the authors' methods: After removing out-of-frame reads, 2.3 million or so distinct TCRbeta sequences remained. Repertoires were generated with immunoSEQ multiplex PCR, while TCRdb's copy carries only in-frame clones and drops some. The V and J calls and clone size come from that table; D and trimming were worked out from the DNA. The table shows around 45,000 clones, with more than 65% occurring only once. This specimen comes from a study of memory CD4+ T cells and cytomegalovirus serostatus. Trimming pared 4 bases from V and 2 bases from J, leaving 11 bases between. CDR1 and CDR2 (germline): SNHLY, FYNNEI. The CDR3 loop spans 14 amino acids. The sort gate was single viable CD3+CD4+CD8-CD45RO+ cells for memory CD4+ T cells. After thawing, CD4+ T cells were positively selected. Whole-study findings and limits: The CMV-associated TCR signature appears largely within the CD4+ memory repertoire.

The source of this sequence is an adult in good health and CMV-seronegative. Sequenced sample: memory CD4+ T cells from blood. V and J are TRBV2 and TRBJ2-5; D gene ambiguous. This CDR3 is CASSVGYGQETQYF. The CDR3, as DNA: TGTGCCAGCAGTGTCGGTTATGGGCAAGAGACCCAGTACTTC. The full variable domain, in which reference TRBV2 and TRBJ2-5 provide the parts outside the CDR3, is EPEVTQTPSHQVTQMGQEVILRCVPISNHLYFYWYRQILGQKVEFLVSFYNNEISEKSEIFDDQFSVERPDGSNFTLKIRSTKLEDSAMYFCASSVGYGQETQYFGPGTRLLVL.